The clone carrying this T cell receptor (beta chain) was counted many times. The antigen remains undetermined. The data are from a study of CD8 T cells in ankylosing spondylitis. Notes on the study in general: Relatively scarce in peripheral blood, disease-linked clones were CD8+. For ankylosing spondylitis blood, a TCR beta motif of about 8 highly homologous variants appeared characteristic.

In TCRdb, the 5' RACE reads were re-called with MiXCR into one record per CDR3 protein. Of some 840,000 distinct CDR3 sequences listed, over 9.5% are singletons. V shed 6 bases and J shed 1 base, with 10 bases lying between them. Germline V lookup: CDR1 SGHRS, CDR2 YFSETQ. The CDR3 length is 13 residues. The sample consisted of blood, either unsorted or a sorted T cell fraction (not recorded which). This rearrangement joins TRBV5-1 to TRBJ1-1, with D perhaps TRBD1 (6 bases). This TCR came from a male donor with ankylosing spondylitis. The CDR3 DNA reads TGCGCCAGCACCAGGACAGAGAACACTGAAGCTTTCTTT. This sequence encodes CASTRTENTEAFF. The whole variable domain, filled in from reference TRBV5-1 and TRBJ1-1, reads KAGVTQTPRYLIKTRGQQVTLSCSPISGHRSVSWYQQTPGQGLQFLFEYFSETQRNKGNFPGRFSGRQFSNSRSEMNVSTLELGDSALYLCASTRTENTEAFFGQGTRLTVV.